This entry lists 21 T cell receptor beta chains sequenced from one sample in a study of early T cells in non-severe SARS-CoV-2 infection. TCRdb re-derived calls from the 5' RACE reads in MiXCR, one entry per CDR3 protein. This sample carries under 50,000 distinct CDR3 sequences, about 4.6% of them seen once, and the ten largest clones take roughly 6%. The sequencing sample was made of whole blood. All receptors come from an adult who was a healthcare worker with PCR-confirmed SARS-CoV-2 infection or an uninfected control (not recorded which).

There are a few counts of this clonotype. The chain recombines TRBV10-3 with TRBJ2-1, with 9 bases fitting TRBD2. CDR3 length: 18 residues. V trimming: 0 bases; J trimming: 6 bases; junction bases outside the gene matches: 12. CDR1 ENHRY and CDR2 SYGVKD come from the germline V gene. The CDR3 bases are TGTGCCATCAGTGAGTCCCGACTAGCGGCCCAGCGGGGCAATGAGCAGTTCTTC. Translation gives CAISESRLAAQRGNEQFF.

In its sample, this clonotype was seen a few times. The CDR3 loop is CASSQNRGLDTEAFF. The DNA for the CDR3 is TGTGCCAGCAGCCAGAACAGGGGTTTGGACACTGAAGCTTTCTTT. V usage is TRBV4-2 and J usage is TRBJ1-1; 7 bases are a match to TRBD1. Germline V gene sequence: CDR1 LGHNA, CDR2 YNFKEQ. The CDR3 totals 15 residues. J lost 3 bases, V lost 3 bases, and 7 bases had no gene match.

This clonotype was recorded a few times. The chain recombines TRBV6-2 or TRBV6-3 with TRBJ2-5; D might be TRBD1 (6 bases). Trimming removed 7 bases from V and 5 bases from J, with 14 bases in between. This CDR3 is built from 13 residues. Germline V CDR1 and CDR2: MNHEY, SVGEGT. The CDR3 bases are TGTGCCAGCACCAGGGGAGAACGGGAGACCCAGTACTTC. Translated: CASTRGERETQYF.

This clonotype occurred many times. V and J are TRBV27 and TRBJ1-2; 8 bases agree with TRBD1. Trimming cost V 5 bases and J 8 bases; bases outside gene matches: 10. CDR1 and CDR2 (germline): MNHEY, SMNVEV (reference sequence). CDR3 length equals 14 residues. CDR3 bases: TGTGCCAGCAGTCCCAGGGGGCGCAGGCGGGGCTACACCTTC. It codes for CASSPRGRRRGYTF.

This clonotype was found many times. This sequence joins TRBV27 and TRBJ2-3; D tentatively fits TRBD1 or TRBD2 (5 bases each). This CDR3 region has 18 residues. The ends were cut back, 5 bases at V and 5 bases at J, with 26 bases in the middle. Per germline, CDR1 MNHEY and CDR2 SMNVEV (reference sequence). Here the CDR3 reads CASSLHPRPISGGDTQYF. CDR3 in DNA: TGTGCCAGCAGTCTGCATCCCAGACCCATCTCTGGGGGAGATACGCAGTATTTT.

J is TRBJ2-2 and V is TRBV30; D unclear. The CDR3 contains 14 residues. V was cut by 4 bases and J by 0 bases, with 9 bases left in between. Germline V CDR1 and CDR2: GTSNPN, SVGIG (reference sequence). CDR3 sequence reads: CAWKAGTNTGELFF. Written as DNA, the CDR3 is TGTGCCTGGAAGGCTGGGACGAACACCGGGGAGCTGTTTTTT.

This clonotype was counted only a few times. The chain employs TRBV18 and TRBJ2-7, with D maybe TRBD1 (5 bases). V was clipped by 3 bases and J by 2 bases, with 14 bases between them. The germline gives CDR1 KGHSH, CDR2 LQKENI. This CDR3 contains 15 residues. The CDR3 DNA reads TGTGCCAGCTCACCGGCTCAGGGTTCCCCCTACGAGCAGTACTTC. Its protein is CASSPAQGSPYEQYF.

This chain connects TRBV30 to TRBJ2-2, with a weak D call TRBD2 (6 bases). The CDR3 is 13 amino acids. The V end lost 8 bases, the J end lost 0 bases, and 10 bases lay between the germline ends. The V gene's germline CDR1 is GTSNPN and CDR2 SVGIG (reference sequence). The CDR3 coding sequence is TGTGCCAGGGGACTTTCGAACACCGGGGAGCTGTTTTTT. This sequence encodes CARGLSNTGELFF.

Many counts were recorded for this clonotype. CDR3 in DNA: TGTGCCAGCAGTTACCAGGGGGCATTAAACAATGAGCAGTTCTTC. Translating it yields CASSYQGALNNEQFF. The rearrangement joins TRBV6-5 to TRBJ2-1; 8 bases align to TRBD1. V lost 2 bases and J lost 5; bases outside the gene matches: 5. This CDR3 has 15 amino acids. CDR1 and CDR2 (germline): MNHEY, SVGAGI.

The sample holds many counts of this clonotype. J is TRBJ1-6 and V is TRBV6-5; 8 bases agree with TRBD1. Germline trimming cut 6 bases from V and 9 bases from J; bases unmatched to any gene: 4. Germline V CDR1 and CDR2: MNHEY, SVGAGI. The length of the CDR3 is 13 residues. The CDR3 sequence: CASSAGGGSPLHF. The CDR3 nucleotides read TGTGCCAGCAGCGCAGGGGGCGGTTCACCCCTCCACTTT.

The chain is built from TRBV7-9 and TRBJ2-5; the match to TRBD1 covers 9 bases. J gave up 5 bases and V 1 base, and 5 bases lay outside the gene matches. CDR1 and CDR2 from the germline V gene are SEHNR and FQNEAQ (reference sequence). The length of the CDR3 is 15 residues. Written as DNA, the CDR3 is TGTGCCAGCAGCTTAGGCAGGACAGGGGCTGAGACCCAGTACTTC. This sequence encodes CASSLGRTGAETQYF.

This clonotype was picked up a small number of times. The CDR3 spells CSARGHGQGFQDTQYF. The CDR3 nucleotides read TGCAGTGCTAGAGGCCACGGACAGGGGTTTCAAGATACGCAGTATTTT. The chain combines TRBV20-1 with TRBJ2-3, with 9 bases identical to TRBD1. Germline-derived CDR1 and CDR2 are DFQATT and SNEGSKA (reference sequence). The CDR3 covers 16 residues. Trimming removed 1 base from V and 5 bases from J; junction bases left unmatched: 10.

Many counts were recorded for this clonotype. The chain is built from TRBV7-9 and TRBJ2-5, with a weak D call TRBD1 (6 bases). Germline V gene sequence: CDR1 SEHNR, CDR2 FQNEAQ (reference sequence). V was pared by 4 bases and J by 5 bases, with 17 bases between. The CDR3 has 15 residues. CDR3 protein: CASSSNQDRAETQYF. Written as DNA, the CDR3 is TGTGCCAGCAGCTCAAATCAGGACAGAGCCGAGACCCAGTACTTC.

This clonotype came up many times. The genes are TRBV6-6 and TRBJ1-2; no clear D gene. Trimming cost V 8 bases and J 7 bases, with 23 bases left between them. There are 15 residues in the CDR3. Per germline, CDR1 MNHNY and CDR2 SVGAGI (reference sequence). As DNA, the CDR3 is TGTGCCAGCGACCCCCCGGGCGCTCCCAGAGGTGGCTACACCTTC. Protein: CASDPPGAPRGGYTF.

In this sample, this clonotype turned up many times. J is TRBJ1-1 and V is TRBV6-5, with D perhaps TRBD1 (6 bases). Germline lookup yields CDR1 MNHEY and CDR2 SVGAGI. Trimming stripped 5 bases from V and 0 bases from J, with 10 bases between. The CDR3 consists of 14 residues. CDR3 protein: CASSTQGLNTEAFF. Written as DNA, the CDR3 is TGTGCCAGCAGTACTCAGGGGTTGAACACTGAAGCTTTCTTT.

This chain uses TRBV3-1 with TRBJ2-2; the D is unclear. V was trimmed by 0 bases and J by 6 bases, leaving 14 bases between them. This CDR3 has 16 residues. Germline lookup yields CDR1 LGHDT and CDR2 YNNKEL (reference sequence). This CDR3 is CASSQDGTAGAGELFF. In DNA, the CDR3 is TGTGCCAGCAGCCAAGATGGAACAGCTGGCGCCGGGGAGCTGTTTTTT.

This clonotype appeared a few times. DNA for the CDR3: TGTGCCAGCAGCTTTGGGAGGGAAATCTACAATGAGCAGTTCTTC. The encoded protein is CASSFGREIYNEQFF. The gene calls are TRBV11-2 and TRBJ2-1; 7 positions agree with TRBD2. The V and J ends lost 3 bases and 3 bases, in that order; junction bases with no gene match: 5. This CDR3 is built from 15 residues. The germline V gene has CDR1 SGHAT and CDR2 FQNNGV.

Ten or more counts support this clonotype. The gene calls are TRBV27 and TRBJ1-2; 10 nucleotides line up with TRBD1. The CDR3 extends over 13 amino acids. Germline loops: CDR1 MNHEY, CDR2 SMNVEV (reference sequence). With V trimmed by 6 bases and J by 8 bases, 6 bases remained unmatched. The CDR3 sequence: CASRRQGAEGYTF. Here the CDR3 DNA reads TGTGCCAGCAGGAGACAGGGGGCGGAAGGCTACACCTTC.

This clonotype was picked up many times. J is TRBJ2-1 and V is TRBV5-6, with TRBD2 identical over 11 bases. V trimming: 4 bases; J trimming: 3 bases; junction bases outside the gene matches: 6. CDR3 size: 16 residues. Germline CDR1 SGHDT, CDR2 YYEEEE. CDR3 sequence reads: CASSQIAGGRYNEQFF. CDR3 nucleotides: TGTGCCAGCAGCCAAATAGCGGGAGGGCGCTACAATGAGCAGTTCTTC.

As DNA, the CDR3 is TGTGCCGCCCGGGACAGGGGGGACAGTGAAGCTTTCTTT. Its translation is CAARDRGDSEAFF. The chain employs TRBV30 and TRBJ1-1; TRBD1 aligns across 11 bases. Germline CDR1 reads GTSNPN; CDR2 reads SVGIG (reference sequence). The V segment lost 8 bases and the J segment 7 bases; nucleotides outside the gene matches: 9. CDR3 length: 13 residues.

Concerning this clonotype: This may stem from a read error, because a much larger clone lies one nucleotide away. The gene calls are TRBV6-6 and TRBJ2-5; 7 bases match TRBD2. The germline gives CDR1 MNHNY, CDR2 SVGAGI (reference sequence). The CDR3 runs to 14 residues. CDR3 sequence (DNA): TGTACCAGCAGTTACCCCTCAGCGGGGGAGACCCAGTACTTC. It codes for CTSSYPSAGETQYF.